This entry concerns a single TCR beta chain. The V end was cut by 2 bases, the J end by 8 bases, with 10 bases between. Germline V CDR1 and CDR2: KGHSH, LQKENI. The CDR3 is made up of 13 amino acids. These data are taken from a study of control samples from healthy donors and cancer patients. Sequencing was performed with immunoSEQ multiplex PCR; in TCRdb, only in-frame clones are kept and a portion is missing. The table has about 410,000 clones, 80% to 95% seen once. This receptor was identified in a middle-aged man with head and neck cancer. The J gene is TRBJ2-1, the V gene TRBV18; unclear D gene. Material for sequencing was PBMCs. This chain's CDR3 is CASSPGDFDEQFF. The CDR3 DNA follows: TGTGCCAGCTCACCAGGGGATTTCGATGAGCAGTTCTTC.